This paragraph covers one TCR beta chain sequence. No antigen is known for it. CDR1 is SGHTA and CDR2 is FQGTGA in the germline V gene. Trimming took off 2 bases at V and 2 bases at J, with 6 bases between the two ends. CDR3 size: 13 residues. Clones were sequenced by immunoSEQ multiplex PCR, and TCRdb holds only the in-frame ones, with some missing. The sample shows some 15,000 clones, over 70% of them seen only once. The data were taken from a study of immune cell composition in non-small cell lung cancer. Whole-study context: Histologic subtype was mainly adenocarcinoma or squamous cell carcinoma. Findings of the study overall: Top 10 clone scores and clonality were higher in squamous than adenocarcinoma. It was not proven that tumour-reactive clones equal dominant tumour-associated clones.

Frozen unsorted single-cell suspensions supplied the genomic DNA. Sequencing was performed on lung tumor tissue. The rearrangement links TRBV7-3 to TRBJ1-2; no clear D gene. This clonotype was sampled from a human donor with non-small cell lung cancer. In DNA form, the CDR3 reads TGTGCCAGCAGCTTACTGGCAAACTATGGCTACACCTTC. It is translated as CASSLLANYGYTF.